A selection of T cell receptor beta chains follows, all from one sample in a study of T cell responses to AZD1222 COVID-19 vaccine. The repertoire was sequenced with immunoSEQ multiplex PCR; TCRdb's copy has only in-frame clones and lacks some. The sample carries under 130,000 clones, approximately 90% recorded once. This material consisted of peripheral blood, taken on day 0 of AZD1222 vaccination. The receptors come from an adult in good health. CDR3s include the opening cysteine and the closing phenylalanine or tryptophan.

V gene,CDR3 protein
TRBV19,CASSTPADTVGEQYF
TRBV28,CASSLTLYEQYF
TRBV4-1,CASSQARNTEAFF
TRBV4-3,CASSQERPSYNEQFF
TRBV4-1,CASSQVGFVINSYEQYF
TRBV29-1,CSASDRANYGYTF
TRBV9,CASSRDRGPNYGYTF
TRBV18,CASSPGTGVYEKLFF
TRBV28,CASERTSGPYEQYF
TRBV28,CASSWDSGNTEAFF
TRBV28,CGTRASSYEQYF
TRBV6-2/TRBV6-3,CASSGRTAGDTEAFF
TRBV28,CASLQGVNEKLFF
TRBV19,CASSVGTYNSPLHF
TRBV11-2,CASSLALAGYEQYF
TRBV5-8,CASQARRNTEAFF
TRBV18,CASSPPTGLAGYTF
TRBV27,CASSFETGRLSEQFF
TRBV19,CASSMGAGTEAFF
TRBV28,CASNPQLSNQPQHF
TRBV4-1,CASSQVSGQKTGELFF
TRBV7-2,CASSGGLADTQYF